This is a list of T cell receptor beta chains from one sample in a study of cytomegalovirus exposure and HLA in healthy donors. The repertoire was sequenced with immunoSEQ multiplex PCR; TCRdb's copy has only in-frame clones and lacks some. The repertoire holds around 130,000 clones, under 90% seen once, with roughly 2% in the top ten. The specimen sequenced was PBMCs. The receptors originated from a woman in her 30s in good health and CMV-seronegative. Both conserved end residues are part of each CDR3. A D gene is named only where the DNA matches it firmly. Expanded clones are given a class, and other clones once, few, many or no size at all.

clone_size: -
cdr3_length: 15
d_call: TRBD1
v_call: TRBV5-4
cdr3_aa: CASSLGTGRGDTQYF

clone_size: -
cdr3_length: 13
d_call: TRBD2
v_call: TRBV30
cdr3_aa: CAWRSSGVNEQFF

clone_size: -
cdr3_length: 13
d_call: -
v_call: TRBV7-9
cdr3_aa: CASSLLLDEKLFF

clone_size: -
cdr3_length: 16
d_call: TRBD1
v_call: TRBV4-1
cdr3_aa: CASSQESGQGAETQYF

clone_size: -
cdr3_length: 16
d_call: TRBD1
v_call: TRBV30
cdr3_aa: CAWSGQSGQGRTPLHF

clone_size: -
cdr3_length: 11
d_call: TRBD1
v_call: TRBV18
cdr3_aa: CASRQGETQYF

clone_size: -
cdr3_length: 15
d_call: -
v_call: TRBV9
cdr3_aa: CASSVGNRVNTEAFF

clone_size: few
cdr3_length: 12
d_call: -
v_call: TRBV29-1
cdr3_aa: CSVGRGNTEAFF

clone_size: -
cdr3_length: 14
d_call: TRBD2
v_call: TRBV6-4
cdr3_aa: CASSDRRGQETQYF

clone_size: -
cdr3_length: 15
d_call: -
v_call: TRBV5-1
cdr3_aa: CASSLELVTYNEQFF

clone_size: -
cdr3_length: 16
d_call: -
v_call: TRBV6-4
cdr3_aa: CASSAPTGVTNEKLFF

clone_size: few
cdr3_length: 13
d_call: TRBD2
v_call: TRBV5-4
cdr3_aa: CASTATPGGEQYF

clone_size: -
cdr3_length: 13
d_call: TRBD1
v_call: TRBV10-3
cdr3_aa: CAITYDRGYGYTF

clone_size: -
cdr3_length: 14
d_call: -
v_call: TRBV19
cdr3_aa: CASAGGGRENEQFF

clone_size: -
cdr3_length: 14
d_call: -
v_call: TRBV6-5
cdr3_aa: CASSTGLSNQPQHF

clone_size: -
cdr3_length: 15
d_call: -
v_call: TRBV6-6
cdr3_aa: CASSYKGAQGEKLFF

clone_size: -
cdr3_length: 18
d_call: TRBD1
v_call: TRBV5-4
cdr3_aa: CASSSPSSGQGIGKGQFF

clone_size: once
cdr3_length: 13
d_call: TRBD1
v_call: TRBV19
cdr3_aa: CASMGQGRTEAFF

clone_size: -
cdr3_length: 15
d_call: -
v_call: TRBV14
cdr3_aa: CASSVLGGEDYGYTF

clone_size: -
cdr3_length: 15
d_call: -
v_call: TRBV4-3
cdr3_aa: CASSQDWSFSYEQYF

clone_size: -
cdr3_length: 15
d_call: -
v_call: TRBV6-6
cdr3_aa: CASSYSGGEGEKLFF

clone_size: -
cdr3_length: 14
d_call: TRBD1
v_call: TRBV11-3
cdr3_aa: CASSFGQGATTQYF

clone_size: once
cdr3_length: 14
d_call: TRBD1
v_call: TRBV7-9
cdr3_aa: CASSRARDRGTQYF

clone_size: -
cdr3_length: 16
d_call: TRBD1
v_call: TRBV19
cdr3_aa: CASNTPPGQTTAEAFF

clone_size: -
cdr3_length: 15
d_call: TRBD1
v_call: TRBV6-1
cdr3_aa: CASTMDRGRTGELFF

clone_size: once
cdr3_length: 14
d_call: -
v_call: TRBV6-6
cdr3_aa: CASSGPGENYGYTF

clone_size: -
cdr3_length: 13
d_call: TRBD1
v_call: TRBV5-4
cdr3_aa: CASSSTGGYGYTF

clone_size: -
cdr3_length: 15
d_call: TRBD1
v_call: TRBV5-5
cdr3_aa: CASSLWGTGGYEQYF

clone_size: once
cdr3_length: 17
d_call: TRBD1
v_call: TRBV7-8
cdr3_aa: CASSQRTGPSRVTEAFF